Listed here are 24 T cell receptor beta chains from one sample, sequenced in a study of Graves' ophthalmopathy and Graves' hyperthyroidism. Amplification of TCR beta CDR3 regions used RNA transcripts. RT-PCR was first run with HTBI primers, then multiplex PCR in a second round. From the multiplex PCR reads, TCRdb called clonotypes with MiXCR, one entry per CDR3 protein. The sample includes about 210,000 distinct CDR3 sequences, 25% to 30% seen only once; the top ten take approximately 9.6%. Sequenced sample: peripheral blood. The source is a man aged 45-65 years with Graves' ophthalmopathy.

At least ten counts were recorded for this clonotype. The rearrangement uses TRBV15 and TRBJ2-2; 8 nucleotides align to TRBD2. This CDR3 comprises 16 residues. Looked up from germline, CDR1 is LNHNV and CDR2 is YYDKDF (reference sequence). V dropped 1 base and J dropped 5; count of bases not matched to a gene: 6. CDR3 amino acids: CATSRGGLARTGELFF. The CDR3 nucleotides are TGTGCCACCAGCAGAGGTGGACTAGCTCGGACCGGGGAGCTGTTTTTT.

The sample holds many counts of this clonotype. For the CDR3, the DNA is TGTGCCAGCAGCCCATCCGGGGCCCCGAACACCGGGGAGCTGTTTTTT. Translating it yields CASSPSGAPNTGELFF. The gene calls are TRBV7-3 and TRBJ2-2, with D tentatively TRBD1 or TRBD2 (5 bases each). The CDR3 is made up of 16 amino acids. Germline lookup yields CDR1 SGHTA and CDR2 FQGTGA. Trimming stripped 5 bases from V and 0 bases from J, with 13 bases between.

The chain couples TRBV11-2 to TRBJ2-7, with unresolved D. Trimming removed 5 bases at V and 6 bases at J, with 20 bases between. The CDR3 length is 15 residues. CDR1 is SGHAT and CDR2 is FQNNGV in the germline V gene. DNA of the CDR3: TGTGCCAGCAGCCTTCGTGGACCAATATTGGGCGAGCAGTACTTC. Amino acid sequence: CASSLRGPILGEQYF.

This clonotype was seen repeatedly, ten times or more. The rearrangement uses TRBV27 and TRBJ2-7; D call uncertain. Germline-derived CDR1 and CDR2 are MNHEY and SMNVEV (reference sequence). V was cut by 5 bases and J by 6 bases, with 14 bases left in between. CDR3 length: 13 amino acids. CDR3 DNA: TGTGCCAGCAGTCTCGGCCCCTGGGTCGAGCAGTACTTC. It specifies CASSLGPWVEQYF.

The V and J genes are TRBV9 and TRBJ2-7, with a weak D call TRBD2 (5 bases). Trimming pared 0 bases from V and 2 bases from J, leaving 15 bases between. This CDR3 is 16 amino acids long. Germline CDR1 and CDR2: SGDLS and YYNGEE. CDR3 bases: TGTGCCAGCAGCGTAGCCCAGACCCCCGGGGCCTACGAGCAGTACTTC. Translation: CASSVAQTPGAYEQYF.

This clonotype was observed many times. The chain recombines TRBV6-6 with TRBJ2-7; D unclear. CDR3 size: 16 residues. The germline V gene has CDR1 MNHNY and CDR2 SVGAGI (reference sequence). With 0 bases removed from V and 0 bases from J, the gap between germline ends came to 12 bases. The CDR3 is CASSYSIYTSSYEQYF. In DNA form, the CDR3 reads TGTGCCAGCAGTTACTCGATTTATACAAGCTCCTACGAGCAGTACTTC.

This clonotype has ten or more counts. The V gene is TRBV4-1, the J gene TRBJ2-5; D is uncertain. There are 13 residues in the CDR3. Germline values: CDR1 MGHRA, CDR2 YSYEKL. The V end was cut by 2 bases, the J end by 5 bases, with 9 bases between. DNA of the CDR3: TGCGCCAGCAGCCAAAGGACGCAGGAGACCCAGTACTTC. Its protein is CASSQRTQETQYF.

At least ten counts were recorded for this clonotype. CDR3 sequence (DNA): TGTGCCAGCAGCTTAGTGGCAGGGGGGACCTACGAGCAGTACTTC. This codes for CASSLVAGGTYEQYF. This chain joins TRBV7-2 and TRBJ2-7, with a tentative D call TRBD1 (7 bases). This CDR3 is built from 15 residues. CDR1 SGHTA and CDR2 FQGNSA come from the germline V gene. Between the trimmed V and J ends, which lost 1 base and 2 bases, there was a span of 12 bases.

At least ten counts were recorded for this clonotype. The chain carries TRBV12-5 and TRBJ1-5, with 9 bases fitting TRBD1. The CDR3 covers 14 residues. Looked up from germline, CDR1 is LGHNT and CDR2 is FRNRAP. After removal of 5 bases from V and 4 bases from J, the junction contained 3 bases not matched to a gene. CDR3 protein: CASGAGQGNQPQHF. CDR3 nucleotides: TGTGCTAGTGGTGCAGGACAGGGGAATCAGCCCCAGCATTTT.

This clonotype was found many times. The rearrangement uses TRBV12-3 or TRBV12-4 and TRBJ2-5, with D hard to call. Trimming removed 3 bases from V and 4 bases from J, with 9 bases in between. The CDR3 length is 13 residues. For the CDR3, the DNA is TGTGCCAGCAGTTTGTCTCTCCCAGAGACCCAGTACTTC. Its translation: CASSLSLPETQYF.

There are many counts of this clonotype. The rearrangement uses TRBV24-1 and TRBJ2-5; D call uncertain. Germline CDR1 and CDR2: KGHDR and SFDVKD. The CDR3 totals 18 residues. Trimming cost V 4 bases and J 1 base, with 21 bases left between them. The chain's CDR3 is CATSDPRDGRGPQETQYF. The CDR3 DNA reads TGTGCCACCAGTGACCCCCGAGACGGTCGAGGCCCCCAAGAGACCCAGTACTTC.

At least ten counts were recorded for this clonotype. This chain links TRBV15 with TRBJ2-7; D possibly matches TRBD1 or TRBD2 (6 bases each). Germline assignment: CDR1 LNHNV and CDR2 YYDKDF (reference sequence). Trimming removed 5 bases at V and 6 bases at J, with 17 bases between. This CDR3 has 14 residues. Here the CDR3 reads CATSVGPGASEQYF. The CDR3 coding sequence is TGTGCCACCAGCGTGGGACCGGGGGCGAGCGAGCAGTACTTC.

This rearrangement joins TRBV2 to TRBJ2-5; a possible D gene is TRBD1 (7 bases). The CDR3 has 14 residues. Germline lookup yields CDR1 SNHLY and CDR2 FYNNEI. The V and J ends lost 5 bases and 5 bases respectively, with 15 bases between them. CDR3 sequence reads: CASSKGPGGETQYF. The CDR3 DNA reads TGTGCCAGCAGTAAGGGGCCAGGGGGGGAGACCCAGTACTTC.

V usage is TRBV28 and J usage is TRBJ2-1; unclear D gene. CDR3 length: 17 amino acids. Germline-derived CDR1 and CDR2 are MDHEN and SYDVKM. The V end was cut by 6 bases, the J end by 7 bases, with 25 bases between. In nucleotides, the CDR3 is TGTGCCAGCAGCCAAATCTGGGCTAGTAATGATCGTAATGAGCAGTTCTTC. Translated, it gives CASSQIWASNDRNEQFF.

V is TRBV28 and J is TRBJ2-7; 8 bases line up with TRBD2. Looked up from germline, CDR1 is MDHEN and CDR2 is SYDVKM. Unmatched junction bases numbered 6, after V lost 2 bases and J lost 0 bases. This CDR3 spans 16 amino acids. CDR3 in amino acids: CASSLTREATSYEQYF. The DNA of the CDR3 is TGTGCCAGCAGTTTAACGCGGGAGGCCACCTCCTACGAGCAGTACTTC.

This clonotype was recorded many times. The rearrangement joins TRBV5-1 to TRBJ2-7, with 8 bases fitting TRBD1. CDR3 length equals 13 residues. Germline V gives CDR1 SGHRS, CDR2 YFSETQ. V was pared by 4 bases and J by 7 bases, with 7 bases of the junction left unmatched. The CDR3, as DNA: TGCGCCAGCAGCATGACAGGGGCCAGGGAGCAGTACTTC. Translation gives CASSMTGAREQYF. The full variable domain, rest sourced from reference TRBV5-1 and TRBJ2-7, is KAGVTQTPRYLIKTRGQQVTLSCSPISGHRSVSWYQQTPGQGLQFLFEYFSETQRNKGNFPGRFSGRQFSNSRSEMNVSTLELGDSALYLCASSMTGAREQYFGPGTRLTVT.

The V call is TRBV6-1, the J call TRBJ2-7; D remains ambiguous. The germline V gene encodes CDR1 MNHNS and CDR2 SASEGT. The CDR3 loop spans 14 amino acids. Trimming pared 7 bases from V and 0 bases from J, leaving 13 bases between. The CDR3 DNA reads TGTGCCAGCAACGACCGGGTGCCCTCCTACGAGCAGTACTTC. Translation gives CASNDRVPSYEQYF.

The V call is TRBV20-1, the J call TRBJ1-1; 8 bases fit TRBD1. Germline V gene lookup returns CDR1 DFQATT and CDR2 SNEGSKA (reference sequence). After removal of 5 bases from V and 1 base from J, the junction contained 9 bases not matched to a gene. This CDR3 is built from 15 residues. CDR3 sequence: CSAPHPGTGNTEAFF. In DNA, the CDR3 is TGCAGTGCTCCTCACCCTGGGACAGGGAACACTGAAGCTTTCTTT.

The table lists this clonotype with many counts. V gene TRBV29-1 combines with J gene TRBJ2-7, with TRBD1 matching over 10 bases. The germline V gene encodes CDR1 SQVTM and CDR2 ANQGSEA. The V and J ends lost 1 base and 0 bases, in that order; junction bases with no gene match: 3. The CDR3 has 15 residues. The CDR3 nucleotides are TGCAGCGTTGAAGGACAGGGGGCCGCCTCCTACGAGCAGTACTTC. It translates to CSVEGQGAASYEQYF.

The table lists this clonotype with many counts. The chain is built from TRBV12-3 or TRBV12-4 and TRBJ1-5; 8 bases are shared with TRBD1. This CDR3 is built from 13 residues. Losses at the gene ends were 6 bases for V and 7 bases for J; bases not matched to a gene: 5. The DNA for the CDR3 is TGTGCCAGCAGCCGGACAGGGTCCCAGCCCCAGCATTTT. Amino acids: CASSRTGSQPQHF.

The V gene is TRBV2, the J gene TRBJ1-2; D unclear. Germline values: CDR1 SNHLY, CDR2 FYNNEI. This CDR3 contains 14 residues. Trimming shortened V by 4 bases and J by 1 base, and 10 bases separated the two germline ends. CDR3 sequence reads: CASSAFGINYGYTF. The CDR3 nucleotides read TGTGCCAGCAGTGCCTTCGGGATTAACTATGGCTACACCTTC.

In its sample, this clonotype was seen a few times. The chain employs TRBV7-2 and TRBJ2-3; D uncertain. V dropped 6 bases and J dropped 3 bases, with 7 bases sitting between them. The CDR3 is made up of 12 amino acids. CDR1 and CDR2 from the germline V gene are SGHTA and FQGNSA. CDR3 loop: CASRGLTDTQYF. The CDR3 DNA follows: TGTGCCAGCAGGGGGTTGACAGATACGCAGTATTTT.

The rearrangement uses TRBV7-2 and TRBJ2-7; 9 nucleotides agree with TRBD2. CDR1 is SGHTA and CDR2 is FQGNSA in the germline V gene. V lost 6 bases and J lost 5; bases outside the gene matches: 5. This CDR3 region has 13 residues. The CDR3 region is CASRRLAVHEQYF. CDR3 in DNA: TGTGCCAGCAGGAGACTAGCGGTCCACGAGCAGTACTTC.

The table lists this clonotype with many counts. The V and J genes are TRBV7-9 and TRBJ2-7; 7 bases match TRBD1. J lost 2 bases, V lost 6 bases, and 4 bases had no gene match. The germline gives CDR1 SEHNR, CDR2 FQNEAQ (reference sequence). The CDR3 length is 13 residues. The CDR3 nucleotides are TGTGCCAGCAGATCCGGGACAGCCTACGAGCAGTACTTC. Its translation: CASRSGTAYEQYF.